Here is one TCR beta chain with its context. Its antigen is not known. There are 11 residues in the CDR3. Germline V CDR1 and CDR2: MNHEY, SVGAGI. Trimming pared 7 bases from V and 8 bases from J, leaving 11 bases between. This sample was included in a study of T cell responses to AZD1222 COVID-19 vaccine. The assay was immunoSEQ multiplex PCR, and TCRdb's table has in-frame clones only and misses some. Of about 180,000 clones listed, about 92% are singletons. Study results and caveats: The donor cohort was predominantly white British with a female majority, and clonal diversity may have been underestimated. Of spike-specific TCRs, nearly half reportedly target regions left unmutated in variants. An increase in Spike-specific TCR breadth and depth was observed after two AZD1222 doses. Only 5 to 7 AZD1222 recipients were seropositive at baseline.

The genes are TRBV6-5 and TRBJ1-2; a weak D match, TRBD1 (5 bases). Sequences were derived from peripheral blood, sampled on day 0 of AZD1222 vaccination. This TCR was sampled from an adult in good health. The CDR3 nucleotides are TGTGCCAGCATGGCGGGGGGGGGCTACACCTTC. This translates into CASMAGGGYTF.